The clone carrying this T cell receptor (beta chain) has more than one count but fewer than ten. Its specificity is unknown. The data derive from a study of T cells after yellow fever vaccination. In the study overall: Fractions with few cells were prepared using SMART-Seq v4 Ultra Low Input.

General observations from the study: Weaker overall was a secondary response that nonetheless peaked faster, on day 5 versus 15.

A process of 5'RACE template switching, which added a universal primer site and UMIs, was used to make TCR cDNA. TCRdb passed the 5' RACE reads through MiXCR, listing each CDR3 protein once. The table shows approximately 510,000 distinct CDR3 sequences, with about a fifth occurring only once. The sample was PBMCs, taken less than 25 days after the first yellow fever vaccination. This receptor was taken from a man aged 18 to 29 who received the YFV17D yellow fever vaccine.

Here the CDR3 reads CSVWTGLNTEAFF. In nucleotides, the CDR3 is TGCAGCGTCTGGACAGGGCTGAACACTGAAGCTTTCTTT. The V gene is TRBV29-1, the J gene TRBJ1-1, with TRBD1 matching 8 bases. This CDR3 comprises 13 residues. Germline V lookup: CDR1 SQVTM, CDR2 ANQGSEA. V lost 6 bases, J lost 0 bases, and 3 bases stayed unmatched. Based on the CDR3 plus reference TRBV29-1 and TRBJ1-1, the full variable domain is SAVISQKPSRDICQRGTSLTIQCQVDSQVTMMFWYRQQPGQSLTLIATANQGSEATYESGFVIDKFPISRPNLTFSTLTVSNMSPEDSSIYLCSVWTGLNTEAFFGQGTRLTVV.